The present T cell receptor (beta chain) was sequenced within a study of lymphopenia after photon versus proton radiotherapy. TCRdb's table, derived via immunoSEQ multiplex PCR, lists solely in-frame clones and lacks some. The table has about 65,000 clones, more than 75% seen once; the top ten hold 10% to 13%. Sequencing was performed on peripheral blood, taken from a patient treated with proton-based radiotherapy. The sequence was obtained from a man aged 80 or over with esophageal cancer.

The CDR3 DNA is TGTGCCAGCAGTTTAAGTTCAGGGAGTTCCTACGAGCAGTACTTC. Translating gives CASSLSSGSSYEQYF. This chain links TRBV27 with TRBJ2-7; D may match TRBD1 or TRBD2 (5 bases each). This CDR3 region has 15 residues. Germline-derived CDR1 and CDR2 are MNHEY and SMNVEV (reference sequence). V was cut by 2 bases and J by 1 base, with 12 bases left in between.